There are many counts of the clone carrying this T cell receptor (beta chain). Its antigen is unknown. These data come from a study of regulatory T cells in long-lasting Graves disease. Arm-PCR with iRepertoire HTBI primers amplified the CDR3 regions for these TCR beta libraries. In TCRdb, the multiplex PCR reads were re-called with MiXCR into one record per CDR3 protein. The data hold about 470,000 distinct CDR3 sequences, with under 25% observed a single time. The CDR3 sequence is 14 residues long. V dropped 5 bases and J dropped 3; count of bases not matched to a gene: 5. Germline loops: CDR1 SNHLY, CDR2 FYNNEI. Time point specified: persistent/refractory GD, antithyroid drugs over 5 years with positive TRAb. RNA extracted from PBMCs served as the sequencing template. Study-level results: Persistent cases favored TRBV28, TRBJ1-2 and TRBJ2-5.

This clonotype was obtained from a female donor with Graves disease. This sample comprised peripheral blood mononuclear cells (PBMCs), obtained when the disease was refractory, from a patient treated with antithyroid drugs. This sequence joins TRBV2 and TRBJ1-2; TRBD1 agrees at 8 bases. This CDR3 is CASSYDRGDYGYTF. DNA of the CDR3: TGTGCCAGCAGTTATGACAGGGGAGACTATGGCTACACCTTC.